These T cell receptor beta chains were read from a single sample in a study of CD8+ T cells in alopecia areata. Clones were sequenced by immunoSEQ multiplex PCR, and TCRdb holds only the in-frame ones, with some missing. The table lists 100,000 to 150,000 clones, about 57% of them singletons, with 4.5% to 5.5% in the top ten. Sequencing used CD4+ T cells sorted from blood, obtained at week 0. The receptors here all came from a human donor with alopecia areata. Each CDR3 is given with its conserved first and last residue. The order of the fields is CDR3 protein, J gene, V gene, clone size. Expanded clones get a size class; other rows say once, few or many, or leave the size out.

CDR3 protein: CSDRVNPYNEQFF
J gene: TRBJ2-1
V gene: TRBV29-1
clone size: -

CDR3 protein: CASSIVWTVNQPQHF
J gene: TRBJ1-5
V gene: TRBV19
clone size: -

CDR3 protein: CASSFFRGTENYGYTF
J gene: TRBJ1-2
V gene: TRBV7-9
clone size: -

CDR3 protein: CASGLGIRETQYF
J gene: TRBJ2-5
V gene: TRBV2
clone size: -

CDR3 protein: CAWSVGLAPRETQYF
J gene: TRBJ2-5
V gene: TRBV30
clone size: -

CDR3 protein: CASSYATTGRYNEQFF
J gene: TRBJ2-1
V gene: TRBV6-6
clone size: -

CDR3 protein: CASSLSGRSYEQYF
J gene: TRBJ2-7
V gene: TRBV28
clone size: few

CDR3 protein: CASSPVFAGELFF
J gene: TRBJ2-2
V gene: TRBV6-5
clone size: few

CDR3 protein: CSVEDPRRTGELFF
J gene: TRBJ2-2
V gene: TRBV29-1
clone size: -

CDR3 protein: CASSRGQGSDTQYF
J gene: TRBJ2-3
V gene: TRBV25-1
clone size: -

CDR3 protein: CASSLPSTTNEKLFF
J gene: TRBJ1-4
V gene: TRBV7-9
clone size: -

CDR3 protein: CASTPEPLGNEQFF
J gene: TRBJ2-1
V gene: TRBV7-2
clone size: -

CDR3 protein: CASSKVNTEAFF
J gene: TRBJ1-1
V gene: TRBV19
clone size: -

CDR3 protein: CASSFAVAKNIQYF
J gene: TRBJ2-4
V gene: TRBV28
clone size: -

CDR3 protein: CASSPSDHTEAFF
J gene: TRBJ1-1
V gene: TRBV28
clone size: once

CDR3 protein: CATKVRGSTDTQYF
J gene: TRBJ2-3
V gene: TRBV5-1
clone size: once

CDR3 protein: CASMRGGDQNTETQYF
J gene: TRBJ2-5
V gene: TRBV6-6
clone size: few

CDR3 protein: CAISRTSPSRDEQYF
J gene: TRBJ2-7
V gene: TRBV10-3
clone size: -

CDR3 protein: CAWSVGRYNEQFF
J gene: TRBJ2-1
V gene: TRBV30
clone size: few

CDR3 protein: CASSYRQGETQYF
J gene: TRBJ2-5
V gene: TRBV6-5
clone size: once

CDR3 protein: CASSEVTVNYGYTF
J gene: TRBJ1-2
V gene: TRBV2
clone size: -

CDR3 protein: CASSYQGSDQETQYF
J gene: TRBJ2-5
V gene: TRBV7-2
clone size: -

CDR3 protein: CATALTGYSYNEQFF
J gene: TRBJ2-1
V gene: TRBV2
clone size: -

CDR3 protein: CASSLDRENYGYTF
J gene: TRBJ1-2
V gene: TRBV5-5
clone size: -

CDR3 protein: CSAGGLGYGYTF
J gene: TRBJ1-2
V gene: TRBV29-1
clone size: few

CDR3 protein: CASSLVPGADYGYTF
J gene: TRBJ1-2
V gene: TRBV5-1
clone size: -

CDR3 protein: CASSSQNAAGDTQYF
J gene: TRBJ2-3
V gene: TRBV27
clone size: -

CDR3 protein: CASSPPRGNNEQFF
J gene: TRBJ2-1
V gene: TRBV18
clone size: few